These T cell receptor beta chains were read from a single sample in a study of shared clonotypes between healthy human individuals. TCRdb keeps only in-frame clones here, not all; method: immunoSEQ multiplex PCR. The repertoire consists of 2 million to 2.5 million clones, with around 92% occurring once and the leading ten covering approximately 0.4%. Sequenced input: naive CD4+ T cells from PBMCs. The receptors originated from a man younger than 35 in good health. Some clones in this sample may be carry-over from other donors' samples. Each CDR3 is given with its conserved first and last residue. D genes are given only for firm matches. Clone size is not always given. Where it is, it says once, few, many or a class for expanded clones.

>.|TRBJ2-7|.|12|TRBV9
TGTGCCAGCAGCGAGGGGGGCGGCGAGCAGTACTTC
CASSEGGGEQYF
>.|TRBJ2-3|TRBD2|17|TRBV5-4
TGTGCCAGCAGCTTGGAGGGGACTAGCGGGAGAGGAGATACGCAGTATTTT
CASSLEGTSGRGDTQYF
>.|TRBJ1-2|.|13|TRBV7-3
TGTGCCAGCAGCCCTGGGGGGGTTTATGGCTACACCTTC
CASSPGGVYGYTF
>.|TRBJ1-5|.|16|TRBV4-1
TGCGCCAGCAGCCCAACGGACGGATTTAGCAATCAGCCCCAGCATTTT
CASSPTDGFSNQPQHF
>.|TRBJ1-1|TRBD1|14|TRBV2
TGTGCCAGCAGCGACCGGACAGGACTCACTGAAGCTTTCTTT
CASSDRTGLTEAFF
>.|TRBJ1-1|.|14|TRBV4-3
TGCGCCAGCAGCCAAGCGATCAGGAACACTGAAGCTTTCTTT
CASSQAIRNTEAFF
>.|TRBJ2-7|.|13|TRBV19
TGTGCCAGTAGTATTAGGCAGGGCTACGAGCAGTACTTC
CASSIRQGYEQYF
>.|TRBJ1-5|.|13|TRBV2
TGTGCCAGCAGGTACAGCAAAAATCAGCCCCAGCATTTT
CASRYSKNQPQHF
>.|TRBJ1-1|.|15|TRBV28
TGTGCCAGCAGAGGAGACGTTCTCTCGAACACTGAAGCTTTCTTT
CASRGDVLSNTEAFF
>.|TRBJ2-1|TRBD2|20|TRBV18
TGTGCCAGCTCACCCACCGGGACTAGCGGGAGACCGTCTTTTTACAATGAGCAGTTCTTC
CASSPTGTSGRPSFYNEQFF
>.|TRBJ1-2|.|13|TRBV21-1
TGTGCCAGCAGCAAGTCGGAGAGCTATGGCTACACCTTC
CASSKSESYGYTF
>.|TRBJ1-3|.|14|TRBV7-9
TGTGCCAGCAGCCGTGCCGGCACTGGAAACACCATATATTTT
CASSRAGTGNTIYF
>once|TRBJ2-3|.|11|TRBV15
TGTGCCACCAGCAGAGCAGATACGCAGTATTTT
CATSRADTQYF
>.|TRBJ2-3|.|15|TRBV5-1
TGCGCCAGCAGCATGGGCCCTGCGGGTCCAGATACGCAGTATTTT
CASSMGPAGPDTQYF
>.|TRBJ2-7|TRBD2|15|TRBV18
TGTGCCAGCTCACCGCCGGGAGGGGGATTAAACGAGCAGTACTTC
CASSPPGGGLNEQYF
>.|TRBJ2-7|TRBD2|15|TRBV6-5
TGTGCCAGCAGCCCAGCCAGCGGGAGTAGGGACGAGCAGTACTTC
CASSPASGSRDEQYF
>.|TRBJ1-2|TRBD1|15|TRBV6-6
TGTGCCAGCAGTTACGGCACAGGGGGCGGCTATGGCTACACCTTC
CASSYGTGGGYGYTF
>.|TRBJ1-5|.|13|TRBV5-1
TGCGCCAGCAGCTTACAGGGTAATCAGCCCCAGCATTTT
CASSLQGNQPQHF
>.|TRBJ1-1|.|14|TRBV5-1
TGCGCCAGCAGCTTGAGGTCTGAGAACACTGAAGCTTTCTTT
CASSLRSENTEAFF
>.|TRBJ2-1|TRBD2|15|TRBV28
TGTGCCAGCAGTTATTTAGCGGGAGTCGTCAATGAGCAGTTCTTC
CASSYLAGVVNEQFF
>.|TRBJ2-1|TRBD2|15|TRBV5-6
TGTGCCAGCAGCTCACTAGCGGGAGGCGAAAATGAGCAGTTCTTC
CASSSLAGGENEQFF
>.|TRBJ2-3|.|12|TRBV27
TGTGCCAGCAGTTTTCTGGCAGATACGCAGTATTTT
CASSFLADTQYF
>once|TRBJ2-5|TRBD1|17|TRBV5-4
TGTGCCAGCAGCCGCACCCTCAGTGACAGGGGAGAAGAGACCCAGTACTTC
CASSRTLSDRGEETQYF
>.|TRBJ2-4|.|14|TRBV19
TGTGCCAGTAGTACACTAGTGGGGTCGTGGATTCAGTACTTC
CASSTLVGSWIQYF
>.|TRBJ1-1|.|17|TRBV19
TGTGCCAGTAGTACTGGGGGGGGGCGCGTCGGGAACACTGAAGCTTTCTTT
CASSTGGGRVGNTEAFF
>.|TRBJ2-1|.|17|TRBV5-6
TGTGCCAGCAGCCGTGGGCCGCTAGCGCACTCCTACAATGAGCAGTTCTTC
CASSRGPLAHSYNEQFF
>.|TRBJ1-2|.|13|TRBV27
TGTGCCAGCAGTTTGCAGGGGAGTGGTGGCTACACCTTC
CASSLQGSGGYTF
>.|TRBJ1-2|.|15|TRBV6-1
TGTGCCAGCAGTGAGGGACTTACCGAGGCTTTAGGCTACACCTTC
CASSEGLTEALGYTF
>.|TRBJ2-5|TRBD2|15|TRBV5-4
TGTGCCAGCAGCCCAGCCAGCGGGGACCAAGAGACCCAGTACTTC
CASSPASGDQETQYF
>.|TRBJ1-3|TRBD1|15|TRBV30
TGTGGCAAATCACAGGGGGGCCTCTCTGGAAACACCATATATTTT
CGKSQGGLSGNTIYF
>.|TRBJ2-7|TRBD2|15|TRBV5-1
TGCGCCAGCAGCTTTCCCGTAGCGGGAGTGTACGAGCAGTACTTC
CASSFPVAGVYEQYF
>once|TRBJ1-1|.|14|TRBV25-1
TGTGCCAGCAGTGATCCAGGGCGCGGCACTGAAGCTTTCTTT
CASSDPGRGTEAFF
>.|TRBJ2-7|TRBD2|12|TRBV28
TGTGCCCTCGGGGGACTAGACGGCGAGCAGTACTTC
CALGGLDGEQYF
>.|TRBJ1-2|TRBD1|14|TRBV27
TGTGCCAGCAGGGCAGGGGGGACTAACTATGGCTACACCTTC
CASRAGGTNYGYTF
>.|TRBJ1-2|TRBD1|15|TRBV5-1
TGCGCCAGCAGCCGGGGGGACAGTCTGAACTATGGCTACACCTTC
CASSRGDSLNYGYTF
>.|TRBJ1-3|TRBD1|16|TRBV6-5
TGTGCCAGCAGTTACGGAGGACAGGCGATAGGAAACACCATATATTTT
CASSYGGQAIGNTIYF
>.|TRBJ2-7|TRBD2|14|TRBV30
TGTGCCTGCTTATTGGGCGGACTAGTCTACGAGCAGTACTTC
CACLLGGLVYEQYF